Below are 28 T cell receptor beta chains sequenced from a single sample in a study of T cell responses to AZD1222 COVID-19 vaccine. The protocol was immunoSEQ multiplex PCR, while the TCRdb copy is restricted to in-frame clones and leaves out a portion. The sample lists some 100,000 clones; approximately 87% were seen once. This material consisted of peripheral blood, taken on day 0 of AZD1222 vaccination. All receptors come from an adult in good health.

The chain combines TRBV7-8 with TRBJ2-1; 10 bases are shared with TRBD2. CDR1 is SGHVS, CDR2 FQNEAQ, per germline. V lost 8 bases and J lost 1; bases outside the gene matches: 5. The CDR3 covers 15 residues. The CDR3 DNA reads as TGTGCCAGCGAGCCACTAGCGGGGTCCTACAATGAGCAGTTCTTC. It is translated as CASEPLAGSYNEQFF. The entire variable domain, with the rest obtained from reference TRBV7-8 and TRBJ2-1, is as follows: GAGVSQSPRYKVAKRGQDVALRCDPISGHVSLFWYQQALGQGPEFLTYFQNEAQLDKSGLPSDRFFAERPEGSVSTLKIQRTQQEDSAVYLCASEPLAGSYNEQFFGPGTRLTVL.

The rearrangement joins TRBV10-1 to TRBJ1-5; the D gene is possibly TRBD1 (5 bases). Germline CDR1 reads WNHNN; CDR2 reads SYGVQD (reference sequence). The CDR3 length is 15 residues. Trimming took off 1 base at V and 0 bases at J, with 7 bases between the two ends. CDR3 in DNA: TGCGCCAGCAGTGAGTTCGGGGGTAGCAATCAGCCCCAGCATTTT. As protein: CASSEFGGSNQPQHF.

The V and J genes are TRBV28 and TRBJ1-5, with 9 bases matching TRBD1. Trimming at V came to 6 bases and at J to 2 bases, leaving 2 bases not matched to a gene. CDR1 is MDHEN and CDR2 is SYDVKM in the germline V gene. There are 14 residues in the CDR3. CDR3 loop: CASRGQGGNQPQHF. The DNA for the CDR3 is TGTGCCAGCAGGGGACAGGGTGGCAATCAGCCCCAGCATTTT. Based on the CDR3 plus reference TRBV28 and TRBJ1-5, the full variable domain is DVKVTQSSRYLVKRTGEKVFLECVQDMDHENMFWYRQDPGLGLRLIYFSYDVKMKEKGDIPEGYSVSREKKERFSLILESASTNQTSMYLCASRGQGGNQPQHFGDGTRLSIL.

The chain joins TRBV7-2 to TRBJ2-7; D not resolved. Per the germline V gene, CDR1 is SGHTA and CDR2 is FQGNSA. This CDR3 has 13 amino acids. V was cut by 2 bases and J by 7 bases, with 12 bases left in between. CDR3 in DNA: TGTGCCAGCAGCTTAACGACCCTGGGTGAGCAGTACTTC. Protein product: CASSLTTLGEQYF.

The gene calls are TRBV5-1 and TRBJ1-1; D ambiguous. Per germline, CDR1 SGHRS and CDR2 YFSETQ. Trimming cost V 7 bases and J 5 bases, with 12 bases left between them. CDR3 size: 12 residues. CDR3 sequence (DNA): TGCGCCAGCCTAAACCCCGGTACTGAAGCTTTCTTT. It codes for CASLNPGTEAFF. The full variable domain, in which reference TRBV5-1 and TRBJ1-1 provide the parts outside the CDR3, is KAGVTQTPRYLIKTRGQQVTLSCSPISGHRSVSWYQQTPGQGLQFLFEYFSETQRNKGNFPGRFSGRQFSNSRSEMNVSTLELGDSALYLCASLNPGTEAFFGQGTRLTVV.

This rearrangement joins TRBV28 to TRBJ2-5; 11 positions agree with TRBD1. Germline CDR1 reads MDHEN; CDR2 reads SYDVKM. This CDR3 contains 14 residues. The ends lost 6 bases at V and 4 bases at J; junction bases unmatched: 4. DNA of the CDR3: TGTGCCAGCAGGCGGACAGGGGGCGGAGAGACCCAGTACTTC. This encodes CASRRTGGGETQYF.

V is TRBV11-2 and J is TRBJ1-1; tentative D call: TRBD1 (5 bases). The germline CDR1 and CDR2 sequences are SGHAT and FQNNGV. The CDR3 is 16 residues long. V lost 4 bases, J lost 1 base, and 16 bases lay in between. Here the CDR3 DNA reads TGTGCCAGCAGCTGGGGGTTTAGGACACAGAACACTGAAGCTTTCTTT. The encoded protein is CASSWGFRTQNTEAFF. Looking up the rest from reference TRBV11-2 and TRBJ1-1 gives the full variable domain: EAGVAQSPRYKIIEKRQSVAFWCNPISGHATLYWYQQILGQGPKLLIQFQNNGVVDDSQLPKDRFSAERLKGVDSTLKIQPAKLEDSAVYLCASSWGFRTQNTEAFFGQGTRLTVV.

This clone was observed once. The rearrangement links TRBV5-1 to TRBJ2-4, with TRBD1 matching 9 bases. Germline-derived CDR1 and CDR2 are SGHRS and YFSETQ. Trimming cost V 0 bases and J 7 bases; bases outside gene matches: 5. The CDR3 runs to 15 residues. CDR3 DNA sequence: TGCGCCAGCAGCTTGGCCGGGGACAGGGAGAACATTCAGTACTTC. Protein sequence: CASSLAGDRENIQYF. The full variable domain, with the rest looked up from reference TRBV5-1 and TRBJ2-4, is KAGVTQTPRYLIKTRGQQVTLSCSPISGHRSVSWYQQTPGQGLQFLFEYFSETQRNKGNFPGRFSGRQFSNSRSEMNVSTLELGDSALYLCASSLAGDRENIQYFGAGTRLSVL.

The chain recombines TRBV18 with TRBJ1-6; D is possibly TRBD1 (5 bases). Germline CDR1 is KGHSH and CDR2 is LQKENI. The CDR3 loop spans 18 amino acids. Trimming stripped 3 bases from V and 7 bases from J, with 22 bases between. As DNA, the CDR3 is TGTGCCAGCTCACCTCGAAATACAGGAAGCGGGTTCAATTCACCCCTCCACTTT. It codes for CASSPRNTGSGFNSPLHF. Drawing the rest from reference TRBV18 and TRBJ1-6, the complete variable domain is NAGVMQNPRHLVRRRGQEARLRCSPMKGHSHVYWYRQLPEEGLKFMVYLQKENIIDESGMPKERFSAEFPKEGPSILRIQQVVRGDSAAYFCASSPRNTGSGFNSPLHFGNGTRLTVT.

This sequence joins TRBV7-9 and TRBJ2-2, with 8 bases matching TRBD2. Unmatched junction bases numbered 6, after V lost 5 bases and J lost 7 bases. The germline V gene has CDR1 SEHNR and CDR2 FQNEAQ (reference sequence). CDR3 size: 14 residues. The CDR3 spells CASSTGTRHGELFF. CDR3 nucleotide sequence: TGTGCCAGCAGCACCGGGACTAGGCACGGGGAGCTGTTTTTT. Combining the CDR3 with reference TRBV7-9 and TRBJ2-2 gives the whole variable domain DTGVSQNPRHKITKRGQNVTFRCDPISEHNRLYWYRQTLGQGPEFLTYFQNEAQLEKSRLLSDRFSAERPKGSFSTLEIQRTEQGDSAMYLCASSTGTRHGELFFGEGSRLTVL.

The chain is built from TRBV19 and TRBJ1-6; 10 bases are shared with TRBD1. The CDR3 covers 16 residues. Germline lookup yields CDR1 LNHDA and CDR2 SQIVND (reference sequence). After removal of 1 base from V and 8 bases from J, the junction contained 5 bases not matched to a gene. As DNA, the CDR3 is TGTGCCAGTAGTATAGCCGGACAGGGGGGTTATTCACCCCTCCACTTT. This gives the protein CASSIAGQGGYSPLHF.

The V and J genes are TRBV18 and TRBJ2-5; TRBD2 aligns across 13 bases. The V gene end was trimmed by 0 bases and the J gene end by 3 bases; junction bases not matched to a gene: 7. There are 18 residues in the CDR3. Germline CDR1 KGHSH, CDR2 LQKENI. The CDR3 region has the DNA TGTGCCAGCTCACCACCGAGGGGGACTAGCGGGGTAAAAGAGACCCAGTACTTC. Translation gives CASSPPRGTSGVKETQYF. The whole variable domain, remainder taken from reference TRBV18 and TRBJ2-5, is NAGVMQNPRHLVRRRGQEARLRCSPMKGHSHVYWYRQLPEEGLKFMVYLQKENIIDESGMPKERFSAEFPKEGPSILRIQQVVRGDSAAYFCASSPPRGTSGVKETQYFGPGTRLLVL.

The V and J genes are TRBV10-1 and TRBJ1-2; D unclear. V was shortened by 3 bases and J by 4 bases, with 12 bases between the two germline ends. Germline CDR1 and CDR2: WNHNN and SYGVQD (reference sequence). This CDR3 is built from 14 residues. CDR3 in DNA: TGCGCCAGCAGTGACCCACAGAGTTCCTATGGCTACACCTTC. It codes for CASSDPQSSYGYTF.

This sequence joins TRBV18 and TRBJ2-1, with 15 positions matching TRBD2. The CDR3 covers 19 residues. J gave up 0 bases and V 5 bases, and 8 bases lay outside the gene matches. Germline CDR1 is KGHSH and CDR2 is LQKENI. The CDR3 bases are TGTGCCAGCTCAATGGGGACTAGCGGGGGGCCGGGCTCCTACAATGAGCAGTTCTTC. Protein product: CASSMGTSGGPGSYNEQFF.

This clone occurred once. The rearrangement links TRBV10-3 to TRBJ2-3, with D perhaps matching TRBD2 (6 bases). Trimming left V 8 bases short and J 6 bases short, with 18 bases between. The CDR3 runs 14 residues. Germline V gene data show CDR1 as ENHRY and CDR2 as SYGVKD. CDR3 nucleotide sequence: TGTGCCATCGGAGGTGGAGGGAACGCGGATACGCAGTATTTT. It codes for CAIGGGGNADTQYF.

This clone was counted once. The J gene is TRBJ2-4, the V gene TRBV4-2; D is possibly TRBD1 (6 bases). From germline, CDR1 is LGHNA and CDR2 YNFKEQ. Between the trimmed V and J ends, which lost 4 bases and 8 bases, there was a span of 9 bases. This CDR3 has 12 amino acids. The DNA of the CDR3 is TGTGCCAGCAGCCCGGACAGTGACATTCAGTACTTC. Encoded protein: CASSPDSDIQYF.

The chain joins TRBV12-3 or TRBV12-4 to TRBJ2-5; the match to TRBD1 covers 7 bases. V dropped 7 bases and J dropped 4; count of bases not matched to a gene: 6. The CDR3 is 13 amino acids. CDR3 nucleotides: TGTGCCAGCAAGACAGGGCTATTAGAGACCCAGTACTTC. Its translation: CASKTGLLETQYF.

The rearrangement joins TRBV2 to TRBJ1-1; possible D gene TRBD1, 6 bases. V lost 7 bases and J 1 base, leaving 7 bases between the germline ends. Germline-derived CDR1 and CDR2 are SNHLY and FYNNEI. This CDR3 is 12 amino acids long. The CDR3 is CASKGQNTEAFF. CDR3 nucleotide sequence: TGTGCCAGCAAGGGACAGAACACTGAAGCTTTCTTT.

The chain uses TRBV6-2 or TRBV6-3 and TRBJ2-7, with D uncertain. Germline V lookup: CDR1 MNHEY, CDR2 SVGEGT. Trimming took off 5 bases at V and 7 bases at J, with 9 bases between the two ends. The CDR3 runs 11 residues. The CDR3 here is CASSRTVEQYF. The DNA for the CDR3 is TGTGCCAGCAGTCGAACCGTGGAGCAGTACTTC.

The CDR3 sequence is CASSLRSSVPAFQYF. Here the CDR3 DNA reads TGTGCCAGCTCACTGCGGTCCTCTGTGCCCGCCTTCCAGTACTTC. The gene calls are TRBV18 and TRBJ2-7; no definite D call. Trimming took off 4 bases at V and 10 bases at J, with 23 bases between the two ends. Germline V gene sequence: CDR1 KGHSH, CDR2 LQKENI. The CDR3 loop spans 15 amino acids.

The V gene is TRBV3-1 (or the pseudogene TRBV3-2), the J gene TRBJ2-7; the match to TRBD2 covers 11 bases. Trimming removed 4 bases from V and 5 bases from J; junction bases left unmatched: 10. The CDR3 loop spans 16 amino acids. Germline CDR1 is LGHDT and CDR2 is YNNKEL (reference sequence). The CDR3 DNA follows: TGTGCCAGCAGCCGACCCCGCGGGACTAGCGGCGACGAGCAGTACTTC. Translated: CASSRPRGTSGDEQYF.

The rearrangement joins TRBV9 to TRBJ2-1; perhaps TRBD1 as D (5 bases). V dropped 4 bases and J dropped 7 bases, with 18 bases sitting between them. This CDR3 is built from 15 residues. Per germline, CDR1 SGDLS and CDR2 YYNGEE. Here the CDR3 reads CASSYEGQGYNEQFF. The CDR3, as DNA: TGTGCCAGCAGCTACGAAGGGCAGGGATATAATGAGCAGTTCTTC.

The gene calls are TRBV28 and TRBJ1-1; D gene ambiguous. CDR3 size: 16 residues. Germline CDR1 is MDHEN and CDR2 is SYDVKM. With 2 bases removed from V and 0 bases from J, the gap between germline ends came to 13 bases. The CDR3 loop is CASSLQLIAVNTEAFF. The DNA of the CDR3 is TGTGCCAGCAGTTTACAGCTAATAGCTGTGAACACTGAAGCTTTCTTT.

The J gene is TRBJ1-6, the V gene TRBV5-5; D unresolved. This CDR3 region has 14 residues. Between the trimmed V and J ends, which lost 4 bases and 6 bases, there was a span of 11 bases. Germline CDR1 SGHKS, CDR2 YYEKEE (reference sequence). CDR3 region: CASSHVLGNSPLHF. For the CDR3, the DNA is TGTGCCAGCAGCCACGTTCTAGGTAATTCACCCCTCCACTTT.

The chain is built from TRBV3-1 (or the pseudogene TRBV3-2) and TRBJ2-3, with D perhaps TRBD2 (7 bases). The CDR3 contains 14 residues. V lost 8 bases, J lost 5 bases, and 17 bases lay in between. Germline V gene sequence: CDR1 LGHDT, CDR2 YNNKEL (reference sequence). Here the CDR3 reads CASRGRGAGDTQYF. The CDR3 bases are TGTGCCAGCCGAGGCCGGGGGGCCGGAGATACGCAGTATTTT.

The chain links TRBV6-5 to TRBJ1-1; D is perhaps TRBD1 (5 bases). CDR3 length equals 15 residues. V gave up 5 bases and J gave up 1 base, with 14 bases separating them. Germline V gives CDR1 MNHEY, CDR2 SVGAGI. CDR3 bases: TGTGCCAGCAGTCGCCTGGGGCCGGAGAACACTGAAGCTTTCTTT. This sequence encodes CASSRLGPENTEAFF.

The chain joins TRBV2 to TRBJ1-2; D remains unclear. The CDR3 is made up of 12 amino acids. Germline V gene data show CDR1 as SNHLY and CDR2 as FYNNEI. V was cut by 7 bases and J by 0 bases, with 6 bases left in between. CDR3 sequence reads: CASTAANYGYTF. The CDR3 nucleotides are TGTGCCAGCACGGCAGCTAACTATGGCTACACCTTC.

This clone showed up just a few times. V and J are TRBV7-9 and TRBJ1-6, with a tentative D call TRBD1 (6 bases). CDR1 is SEHNR and CDR2 is FQNEAQ in the germline V gene (reference sequence). The CDR3 is made up of 16 amino acids. V was trimmed by 5 bases and J by 0 bases, leaving 11 bases between them. Written as DNA, the CDR3 is TGTGCCAGCAGCGGAAGGGGGAGCTCCTATAATTCACCCCTCCACTTT. It yields the protein CASSGRGSSYNSPLHF.